These 9 T cell receptor beta chains originate from one sample sequenced in a study of cytotoxic CD8 clonotypes in ibrutinib-treated CLL. Sequencing used immunoSEQ multiplex PCR; TCRdb keeps in-frame clones, though not all of them. The table shows 160,000 or so clones, with about four fifths occurring only once. Specimen: PBMCs, collected after 12 months of ibrutinib treatment. These receptors were collected from a human donor with chronic lymphocytic leukemia.

This clone appeared many times. The chain is built from TRBV19 and TRBJ1-3; TRBD1 agrees at 7 bases. Germline CDR1 LNHDA, CDR2 SQIVND (reference sequence). CDR3 length equals 18 residues. Germline trimming cut 3 bases from V and 2 bases from J; bases unmatched to any gene: 13. The CDR3 reads CASSIVQGGATTGNTIYF. CDR3 DNA: TGTGCCAGTAGTATCGTCCAGGGGGGAGCTACAACTGGAAACACCATATATTTT. Combining the CDR3 with reference TRBV19 and TRBJ1-3 gives the whole variable domain DGGITQSPKYLFRKEGQNVTLSCEQNLNHDAMYWYRQDPGQGLRLIYYSQIVNDFQKGDIAEGYSVSREKKESFPLTVTSAQKNPTAFYLCASSIVQGGATTGNTIYFGEGSWLTVV.

The V call is TRBV29-1, the J call TRBJ2-1; 8 bases match TRBD2. V lost 8 bases and J lost 7; bases outside the gene matches: 10. The CDR3 has 13 amino acids. The germline V gene encodes CDR1 SQVTM and CDR2 ANQGSEA. The CDR3 DNA sequence: TGCAGCTCCGGCAGGCTAGCGGGTAATGAGCAGTTCTTC. This gives the protein CSSGRLAGNEQFF.

This rearrangement joins TRBV21-1 to TRBJ2-2; the table gives TRBD1 as D, unverified against the DNA. TRBV21-1 is marked as a pseudogene. This CDR3 region has 16 residues. The CDR3 reads CASSNRDRENTGELFF. For the CDR3, the DNA is TGTGCCAGCAGCAACCGGGACAGAGAGAACACCGGGGAGCTGTTTTTT.

The chain is built from TRBV2 and TRBJ1-1; the D gene is possibly TRBD1 (6 bases). Between the trimmed V and J ends, which lost 7 bases and 0 bases, there was a span of 15 bases. In germline, CDR1 is SNHLY, CDR2 FYNNEI. The CDR3 is 15 residues long. CDR3 sequence: CASTKGGGMNTEAFF. CDR3 nucleotides: TGTGCCAGCACCAAAGGGGGGGGCATGAACACTGAAGCTTTCTTT.

This clone occurred once. V gene TRBV5-6 combines with J gene TRBJ2-1; 7 nucleotides match TRBD1. Germline assignment: CDR1 SGHDT and CDR2 YYEEEE. The junction had 5 bases not matched to a gene; V was cut back by 4 bases and J by 4 bases. This CDR3 spans 14 amino acids. The CDR3 DNA reads as TGTGCCAGCAGCAATAGGGGGCCTTACAATGAGCAGTTCTTC. It yields the protein CASSNRGPYNEQFF.

The chain carries TRBV28 and TRBJ2-1, with D possibly matching TRBD1 (6 bases). Germline values: CDR1 MDHEN, CDR2 SYDVKM. Trimming cost V 8 bases and J 4 bases, with 18 bases left between them. The CDR3 length is 15 residues. The chain's CDR3 is CASHSSGQRYNEQFF. In nucleotides, the CDR3 is TGTGCCAGCCACTCAAGCGGACAGAGATACAATGAGCAGTTCTTC.

V gene TRBV10-3 combines with J gene TRBJ1-5; no clear D. Looked up from germline, CDR1 is ENHRY and CDR2 is SYGVKD. The CDR3 loop spans 13 amino acids. V was cut by 2 bases and J by 6 bases, with 8 bases left in between. CDR3 nucleotides: TGTGCCATCAGTGAGGGGGAGGGTCAGCCCCAGCATTTT. Protein: CAISEGEGQPQHF.

J is TRBJ2-4 and V is TRBV12-2; the D call TRBD1 from the table was never checked on the DNA. TRBV12-2 is assigned pseudogene status. This CDR3 comprises 18 residues. As DNA, the CDR3 is TGTGCAAGTCGCTTAGATTTGACAGGGGCATCGGTACAAAACATTCAGTACTTC. It encodes CASRLDLTGASVQNIQYF.

The chain uses TRBV21-1 and TRBJ2-7; TRBD1, the table's D call, lacks a check against the DNA. TRBV21-1 counts as a pseudogene. This CDR3 is built from 13 residues. The CDR3 DNA reads TGTGCCTGCAGGAGGGGGCAAGGATACGAGCAGTACTTC. As protein: CACRRGQGYEQYF.